The T cell receptor beta chain under discussion was sequenced for a study of shared clonotypes between healthy human individuals. About the study: CD4 naive and memory got three plates each, CD8 naive two, CD8 memory one.

Note on this clone: No antigen is known for it.

CDR1 and CDR2 (germline): MNHEY, SMNVEV (reference sequence). This CDR3 has 15 amino acids. Losses at the gene ends were 8 bases for V and 6 bases for J; bases not matched to a gene: 11. Here immunoSEQ multiplex PCR was the method, and the copy in TCRdb shows in-frame clones only, minus some. The sample has 300,000 to 350,000 clones, around 67% seen once. The study's findings and limits: Researchers sampled blood only, noting tissue repertoires likely differ. Naive subsets usually exceeded memory subsets in estimated richness.

The clonotype was recovered from a man aged 30 to 39 in good health. Sequencing input: memory CD4+ T cells sorted from blood. Noted subset: CD45RA-negative fraction. The chain employs TRBV27 and TRBJ1-5; 9 bases match TRBD1. The CDR3 sequence: CASRLTGGRLQPQHF. The CDR3 region has the DNA TGTGCCAGCCGACTAACAGGGGGCCGGCTTCAGCCCCAGCATTTT.